The 21 T cell receptor beta chains presented below share a single source sample, sequenced in a study of blood T cell repertoires in COVID-19. Assay: immunoSEQ multiplex PCR; the TCRdb copy retains only in-frame clones and omits some. The sample lists under 350,000 clones, 86% seen once, with around 3.6% in the top ten. The sequenced sample consisted of peripheral blood. The receptors derive from a man younger than 35 with active or convalescent COVID-19.

V is TRBV3-1 (or the pseudogene TRBV3-2) and J is TRBJ1-1; 7 bases are a match to TRBD1. With 4 bases clipped from V and 2 bases from J, the junction kept 10 bases outside the gene matches. Germline CDR1 is LGHDT and CDR2 is YNNKEL (reference sequence). This CDR3 is 16 amino acids long. Written as DNA, the CDR3 is TGTGCCAGCAGCCTAGGGGGAGCAGGGGGTAACACTGAAGCTTTCTTT. This sequence encodes CASSLGGAGGNTEAFF.

The chain has TRBV11-3 and TRBJ2-5; a weak D match, TRBD2 (6 bases). The germline V gene encodes CDR1 SGHNT and CDR2 YENEEA. V was clipped by 5 bases and J by 1 base, with 17 bases between them. The CDR3 covers 16 residues. Here the CDR3 DNA reads TGTGCCAGCAGCCGGAGGGCCGGGAGTTTCCAAGAGACCCAGTACTTC. Amino acid sequence: CASSRRAGSFQETQYF. The full variable domain, completed using reference TRBV11-3 and TRBJ2-5, is EAGVVQSPRYKIIEKKQPVAFWCNPISGHNTLYWYLQNLGQGPELLIRYENEEAVDDSQLPKDRFSAERLKGVDSTLKIQPAELGDSAVYLCASSRRAGSFQETQYFGPGTRLLVL.

This chain links TRBV14 with TRBJ2-7; tentative D call: TRBD2 (8 bases). Germline CDR1 and CDR2: SGHDN and FVKESK. V was shortened by 6 bases and J by 0 bases, with 24 bases between the two germline ends. The CDR3 loop spans 18 amino acids. CDR3 residues: CASSSGTDISGSSYEQYF. The CDR3 DNA follows: TGTGCCAGCAGTTCCGGGACAGATATAAGCGGGAGCTCCTACGAGCAGTACTTC.

This rearrangement joins TRBV11-2 to TRBJ2-1, with 8 bases identical to TRBD1. The CDR3 extends over 16 amino acids. Germline loops: CDR1 SGHAT, CDR2 FQNNGV. The V gene end was trimmed by 5 bases and the J gene end by 9 bases; junction bases not matched to a gene: 15. CDR3 nucleotide sequence: TGTGCCAGCAGCCCTACGACAGGGGTGGGGGCTAGTGAGCAGTTCTTC. The encoded protein is CASSPTTGVGASEQFF.

The V and J genes are TRBV7-8 and TRBJ2-3, with TRBD2 matching over 12 bases. Germline trimming cut 6 bases from V and 4 bases from J; bases unmatched to any gene: 8. CDR3 length equals 16 residues. Germline V gene sequence: CDR1 SGHVS, CDR2 FQNEAQ. The chain's CDR3 is CASRTSGSNWADTQYF. CDR3 in DNA: TGTGCCAGCAGGACTAGCGGGAGTAACTGGGCAGATACGCAGTATTTT.

J is TRBJ1-5 and V is TRBV29-1; D remains ambiguous. The V end lost 1 base, the J end lost 5 bases, and 9 bases lay between the germline ends. From germline, CDR1 is SQVTM and CDR2 ANQGSEA. This CDR3 has 13 residues. The CDR3 bases are TGCAGCGTTGAAGTGGGAGATGATCAGCCCCAGCATTTT. Translating gives CSVEVGDDQPQHF.

The sample holds one count of this clone. This chain joins TRBV28 and TRBJ1-5; TRBD1 aligns across 10 bases. Germline CDR1 is MDHEN and CDR2 is SYDVKM. Trimming cost V 8 bases and J 3 bases; bases outside gene matches: 7. The CDR3 sequence is 15 residues long. CDR3: CASHTGQGFNQPQHF. DNA for the CDR3: TGTGCCAGCCACACGGGACAGGGGTTCAATCAGCCCCAGCATTTT.

This chain connects TRBV13 to TRBJ2-1; unclear D gene. The CDR3 consists of 13 residues. Germline CDR1 is PRHDT and CDR2 is FYEKMQ (reference sequence). V was pared by 9 bases and J by 2 bases, with 11 bases between. The CDR3 region has the DNA TGTGCCAGTAACTACCGAACCTACAATGAGCAGTTCTTC. Translating gives CASNYRTYNEQFF.

This clone was found once. This rearrangement joins TRBV7-6 to TRBJ2-3; a possible D gene is TRBD1 (5 bases). V gave up 5 bases and J gave up 6 bases, with 21 bases separating them. The germline CDR1 and CDR2 sequences are SGHVS and FNYEAQ. The CDR3 contains 16 residues. The CDR3 region is CASSPYSGLGADTQYF. CDR3 coding DNA: TGTGCCAGCAGCCCATATTCAGGGTTAGGGGCGGATACGCAGTATTTT.

This clone has just one count. The chain employs TRBV11-3 and TRBJ1-6, with D possibly TRBD1 on 6 matching bases. Trimming cost V 3 bases and J 7 bases, with 16 bases left between them. Germline CDR1 is SGHNT and CDR2 is YENEEA. The CDR3 loop spans 16 amino acids. The CDR3: CASSFSVGDTNSPLHF. The DNA for the CDR3 is TGTGCCAGCAGCTTTTCCGTTGGGGACACAAATTCACCCCTCCACTTT.

This chain connects TRBV29-1 to TRBJ2-3; TRBD2 aligns across 12 bases. V trimming: 7 bases; J trimming: 2 bases; junction bases outside the gene matches: 7. Germline V gives CDR1 SQVTM, CDR2 ANQGSEA. This CDR3 contains 15 residues. CDR3 bases: TGCAGCGGCCAACTAGCGGGGGGTTACACAGATACGCAGTATTTT. Encoded protein: CSGQLAGGYTDTQYF.

The count of this clone is one. The J gene is TRBJ1-6, the V gene TRBV5-6; 11 nucleotides align to TRBD1. V dropped 3 bases and J dropped 9; count of bases not matched to a gene: 8. This CDR3 is 16 amino acids long. In germline, CDR1 is SGHDT, CDR2 YYEEEE. CDR3 residues: CASSSRTGGAGSPLHF. As DNA, the CDR3 is TGTGCCAGCAGCTCCCGGACAGGGGGCGCAGGTTCACCCCTCCACTTT.

The chain joins TRBV27 to TRBJ1-2; D might be TRBD1 (6 bases). The CDR3 has 14 residues. The V gene lost 5 bases and the J gene lost 4 bases, with 14 bases spanning the gap. Per germline, CDR1 MNHEY and CDR2 SMNVEV (reference sequence). DNA of the CDR3: TGTGCCAGCAGTCGTTCGGGGGGCGGCTATGGCTACACCTTC. Encoded protein: CASSRSGGGYGYTF.

The chain joins TRBV7-2 to TRBJ2-7; D might be TRBD2 (5 bases). The germline gives CDR1 SGHTA, CDR2 FQGNSA. The length of the CDR3 is 14 residues. The V end lost 1 base, the J end lost 1 base, and 8 bases lay between the germline ends. The CDR3, as DNA: TGTGCCAGCAGCTTAGGGACTGATTCCTACGAGCAGTACTTC. Amino acid sequence: CASSLGTDSYEQYF. Complete variable domain (other parts from reference TRBV7-2 and TRBJ2-7): GAGVSQSPSNKVTEKGKDVELRCDPISGHTALYWYRQSLGQGLEFLIYFQGNSAPDKSGLPSDRFSAERTGGSVSTLTIQRTQQEDSAVYLCASSLGTDSYEQYFGPGTRLTVT.

The rearrangement joins TRBV7-6 to TRBJ2-7; no reliable D call. Germline CDR1 and CDR2: SGHVS and FNYEAQ. This CDR3 comprises 14 residues. CDR3 protein: CASRPDGPGAPSFV. In DNA, the CDR3 is TGTGCCAGCAGACCCGACGGCCCGGGTGCGCCCAGTTTCGTC.

The rearrangement joins TRBV9 to TRBJ2-1, with D unclear. V lost 2 bases to trimming and J lost 2 bases, with 14 bases between them. Germline V gene lookup returns CDR1 SGDLS and CDR2 YYNGEE. This CDR3 region has 16 residues. CDR3 sequence: CASSVTSLPPYNEQFF. CDR3 bases: TGTGCCAGCAGCGTTACCTCCCTACCGCCCTACAATGAGCAGTTCTTC.

CDR3 amino acids: CASSVVAGGGEQYF. In nucleotides, the CDR3 is TGTGCCAGCAGCGTAGTTGCTGGGGGAGGTGAGCAGTACTTC. This chain links TRBV9 with TRBJ2-7; a weak D match, TRBD2 (6 bases). The CDR3 spans 14 residues. Trimming took 0 bases from V and 7 from J, leaving 14 bases between them. Germline V gene sequence: CDR1 SGDLS, CDR2 YYNGEE.

For this clone: Other DNA sequences in this specimen translate into the identical CDR3. The chain joins TRBV19 to TRBJ2-7; maybe TRBD2 (5 bases). This CDR3 has 14 residues. The V gene's germline CDR1 is LNHDA and CDR2 SQIVND (reference sequence). V lost 0 bases, J lost 2 bases, and 8 bases lay in between. The CDR3 sequence: CASSIDEGTYEQYF. CDR3 in DNA: TGTGCCAGTAGTATAGATGAGGGAACCTACGAGCAGTACTTC.

CDR3 sequence reads: CAWMVRQALNSGTIYF. As DNA, the CDR3 is TGTGCCTGGATGGTCAGACAGGCCCTAAATTCTGGCACCATATATTTT. The V call is TRBV30, the J call TRBJ1-3, with D perhaps matching TRBD1 (6 bases). The CDR3 runs to 16 residues. CDR1 and CDR2 (germline): GTSNPN, SVGIG (reference sequence). V was clipped by 4 bases and J by 9 bases, with 25 bases between them.

This chain links TRBV29-1 with TRBJ1-1; tentative D call: TRBD1 (6 bases). The CDR3 extends over 13 amino acids. Germline assignment: CDR1 SQVTM and CDR2 ANQGSEA. The V and J ends lost 3 bases and 3 bases respectively, with 11 bases between them. CDR3 in DNA: TGCAGCGTTGAGGACAGCGAGGACACTGAAGCTTTCTTT. It specifies CSVEDSEDTEAFF.

This rearrangement joins TRBV2 to TRBJ2-3; D is unresolved. Deletions cut 3 bases from V and 5 bases from J, with 12 bases between. This CDR3 has 14 residues. Germline-derived CDR1 and CDR2 are SNHLY and FYNNEI. CDR3 sequence (DNA): TGTGCCAGCAGTGATCCCGACTTGGGAGATACGCAGTATTTT. Its translation is CASSDPDLGDTQYF. The full variable domain, completed using reference TRBV2 and TRBJ2-3, is EPEVTQTPSHQVTQMGQEVILRCVPISNHLYFYWYRQILGQKVEFLVSFYNNEISEKSEIFDDQFSVERPDGSNFTLKIRSTKLEDSAMYFCASSDPDLGDTQYFGPGTRLTVL.